The 2 T cell receptor beta chains listed next were all sequenced from one sample in a study of vaccination and CD4 T cells after COVID-19. Sequencing of cultured CD4+ T cell DNA used the Oncomine TCR Beta short-read assay. TCRdb re-called the PCR reads through MiXCR, storing one row per CDR3 protein. The sample contains 15,000 or so distinct CDR3 sequences, 45% of which appear only once. Treatment: roughly 10-day PBMC culture with coronavirus spike peptide pools or control peptides (ViraFEST assay). Antigen specificity for these receptors is unknown. This specimen was CD4+ T cells from blood, cultured in vitro, taken before SARS-CoV-2 vaccination. These receptors all stem from a human donor who received a COVID-19 vaccine.

This clonotype appeared a few times. The rearrangement joins TRBV6-5 to TRBJ1-2; D remains unclear. CDR3 size: 17 residues. V lost 0 bases and J 0 bases, leaving 14 bases between the germline ends. Germline V CDR1 and CDR2: MNHEY, SVGAGI. For the CDR3, the DNA is TGTGCCAGCAGTTACTCGGAGACAAGGCATCCTAACTATGGCTACACCTTC. Encoded protein: CASSYSETRHPNYGYTF.

The J gene is TRBJ2-2, the V gene TRBV6-1, with 12 bases aligning to TRBD2. This CDR3 has 16 residues. Germline CDR1 reads MNHNS; CDR2 reads SASEGT. The trim removed 6 bases at V and 7 bases at J, leaving 9 bases unmatched. The CDR3: CASRDLAGGPGGELFF. The CDR3 DNA reads as TGTGCCAGCAGGGATCTAGCGGGGGGGCCCGGCGGGGAGCTGTTTTTT.